Listed below are T cell receptor beta chains from one sample, sequenced in a study of Ad26.COV2.S vaccination and SARS-CoV-2 variants. Profiled with immunoSEQ multiplex PCR; TCRdb holds only in-frame clones, not every one. The sample comprises about 430,000 clones, 80% to 95% of which are singletons, and 12% rests with the top ten. Sequences were derived from peripheral blood, sampled in a trial of Ad26.COV2.S vaccine versus placebo. The receptors shown here come from a person between 18 and 65 years old who received the Ad26.COV2.S COVID-19 vaccine or a placebo. CDR3s include the opening cysteine and the closing phenylalanine or tryptophan. The D gene is left open where the match is weak. Size is omitted from some rows. Given values are once, few, many or a class for expanded clones.

j_call d_call v_call clone_size cdr3_aa cdr3_nt
TRBJ1-3 NA TRBV6-5 NA CASRRGASGNTIYF TGTGCCAGCAGGAGGGGGGCGTCTGGAAACACCATATATTTT
TRBJ2-1 NA TRBV29-1 once CSVLVQGYNEQFF TGCAGCGTCCTGGTGCAGGGTTACAATGAGCAGTTCTTC
TRBJ2-1 NA TRBV6-6 NA CASSYLGKGYNEQFF TGTGCCAGCAGTTACTTGGGAAAAGGGTACAATGAGCAGTTCTTC
TRBJ2-7 TRBD1 TRBV10-3 NA CAISLGQGLDEQYF TGTGCCATCAGTCTCGGACAGGGTTTAGACGAGCAGTACTTC
TRBJ2-3 TRBD1 TRBV7-2 NA CASSWGTVTDTQYF TGTGCCAGCAGCTGGGGGACAGTAACAGATACGCAGTATTTT
TRBJ2-7 TRBD1 TRBV5-1 NA CASSPGQGLYEQYF TGCGCCAGCAGCCCGGGACAGGGACTCTACGAGCAGTACTTC
TRBJ2-5 TRBD2 TRBV4-2 NA CASSSQTSGRAKETQYF TGTGCCAGCAGCTCCCAGACTAGCGGGAGGGCCAAGGAGACCCAGTACTTC
TRBJ2-7 TRBD2 TRBV6-6 NA CASSPEASGSYEQYF TGTGCCAGCAGTCCCGAAGCTAGCGGGAGCTACGAGCAGTACTTC
TRBJ2-7 NA TRBV7-2 NA CASSLDGWNYEQYF TGTGCCAGCAGCTTAGACGGATGGAACTACGAGCAGTACTTC
TRBJ1-2 NA TRBV24-1 NA CATSDPDAHYGYTF TGTGCCACCAGTGACCCAGACGCGCACTATGGCTACACCTTC
TRBJ2-3 TRBD2 TRBV7-3 NA CASSSSGTSENTQYF TGTGCCAGCAGCTCGTCCGGCACTAGCGAGAATACGCAGTATTTT
TRBJ2-5 NA TRBV7-2 NA CASSQPDLLRETQYF TGTGCCAGCAGCCAGCCCGACCTACTCCGAGAGACCCAGTACTTC
TRBJ2-1 NA TRBV12-3/TRBV12-4 NA CASRPYSYNEQFF TGTGCCAGCAGACCCTACAGCTACAATGAGCAGTTCTTC
TRBJ2-7 NA TRBV27 NA CASSLNWGHSYEQYF TGTGCCAGCAGTTTAAATTGGGGGCACTCCTACGAGCAGTACTTC
TRBJ1-1 NA TRBV6-5 NA CASKYRNTEAFF TGTGCCAGCAAGTACAGGAACACTGAAGCTTTCTTT
TRBJ2-7 NA TRBV3-1/TRBV3-2 NA CASSQSGKSYEQYF TGTGCCAGCAGCCAGTCAGGGAAATCCTACGAGCAGTACTTC
TRBJ1-1 NA TRBV18 NA CASSPLNRAPNTEAFF TGTGCCAGCTCACCACTCAACAGGGCGCCCAACACTGAAGCTTTCTTT
TRBJ1-2 NA TRBV12-3/TRBV12-4 NA CASSVVGVTGYTF TGTGCCAGCAGTGTCGTCGGGGTGACCGGCTACACCTTC
TRBJ2-3 TRBD1 TRBV7-9 NA CASSFLRDRVDDTQYF TGTGCCAGCAGCTTCCTCCGGGACAGGGTCGACGATACGCAGTATTTT
TRBJ2-1 TRBD2 TRBV6-5 NA CAILGTSGYNEQFF TGTGCCATCCTAGGGACTAGCGGATACAATGAGCAGTTCTTC
TRBJ1-6 NA TRBV6-2/TRBV6-3 once CASSYEQRLKPLHF TGTGCCAGCAGTTACGAGCAGAGACTGAAACCCCTCCACTTT
TRBJ1-5 TRBD1 TRBV12-3/TRBV12-4 NA CASSRTGAQPQHF TGTGCCAGCAGCCGAACAGGGGCTCAGCCCCAGCATTTT
TRBJ1-1 NA TRBV12-3/TRBV12-4 NA CASSPGAEAFF TGTGCCAGCAGCCCGGGGGCTGAAGCTTTCTTT
TRBJ2-7 NA TRBV4-3 NA CASSPTTGYEQYF TGCGCCAGCAGCCCAACTACAGGGTACGAGCAGTACTTC
TRBJ1-5 NA TRBV3-1/TRBV3-2 NA CASSQGLQGYQPQHF TGTGCCAGCAGCCAAGGACTTCAGGGCTATCAGCCCCAGCATTTT
TRBJ1-2 NA TRBV15 NA CATSRDTGNGYTF TGTGCCACCAGCAGAGACACAGGGAATGGCTACACCTTC
TRBJ2-5 NA TRBV21-1 NA CASSKEGLAGGQETQYF TGTGCCAGCAGCAAAGAAGGGCTAGCGGGAGGGCAAGAGACCCAGTACTTC
TRBJ2-1 NA TRBV2 NA CASSQVERARGEQFF TGTGCCAGCAGCCAGGTAGAACGTGCTAGGGGGGAGCAGTTCTTC
TRBJ2-7 NA TRBV24-1 NA CATSETTGGGSYEQYF TGTGCCACCAGTGAGACAACAGGGGGGGGATCCTACGAGCAGTACTTC
TRBJ1-2 TRBD1 TRBV19 NA CASSYPGTDGGYTF TGTGCCAGTAGTTACCCCGGGACAGATGGTGGCTACACCTTC
TRBJ1-2 TRBD1 TRBV6-5 NA CASLTLRGRNYGYTF TGTGCCAGCCTCACCCTGAGGGGGCGAAACTATGGCTACACCTTC
TRBJ1-5 TRBD1 TRBV4-2 few CASSLGTGGKRSNQPQHF TGTGCCAGCAGCCTGGGGACAGGGGGTAAGAGAAGCAATCAGCCCCAGCATTTT
TRBJ2-3 TRBD2 TRBV29-1 NA CSVERTSGGGYSTDTQYF TGCAGCGTTGAAAGGACTAGCGGGGGCGGGTATAGCACAGATACGCAGTATTTT
TRBJ2-7 NA TRBV4-3 NA CASSQVGGPNEQYF TGCGCCAGCAGCCAAGTCGGAGGGCCTAACGAGCAGTACTTC
TRBJ2-5 NA TRBV4-1 NA CASSLSGTQETQYF TGCGCCAGCAGCCTTAGCGGTACACAAGAGACCCAGTACTTC
TRBJ1-2 NA TRBV6-2/TRBV6-3 NA CASSRPVGGYTF TGTGCCAGCAGTAGACCTGTTGGGGGCTACACCTTC